This TCR beta chain is drawn from a study of OX40 agonist ivuxolimab in advanced cancers. Data came from immunoSEQ multiplex PCR; TCRdb stores just in-frame clones and leaves some out. The data hold roughly 70,000 clones, with just under 90% observed a single time. CDR3 length: 16 amino acids. CDR1 SGHTA and CDR2 FQGTGA come from the germline V gene. V trimming: 3 bases; J trimming: 3 bases; junction bases outside the gene matches: 9. Whole-study findings and limits: At doses 0.1 to 3.0 mg/kg, CD4+ and CD8+ clones expanded.

Concerning this clone: Its antigen is currently unknown.

The J gene is TRBJ2-3, the V gene TRBV7-3; 7 nucleotides line up with TRBD2. Sample: CD4+ or CD8+ T cells sorted from blood, taken in a trial of the OX40 agonist ivuxolimab. The receptor's source is an adult with an advanced solid tumor such as melanoma, head and neck, liver or kidney cancer. CDR3 loop: CASSLVAGEMTDTQYF. CDR3 in DNA: TGTGCCAGCAGCTTGGTTGCGGGGGAGATGACAGATACGCAGTATTTT.